The next 8 T cell receptor beta chains were all read from a single sample in a study of T cells expressing NK-cell markers. TCRdb reprocessed the 5' RACE reads, with one entry per CDR3 protein and no DNA. Its table records 350,000 to 450,000 distinct CDR3 sequences. Specimen: blood T cells: a sorted CD56 or NKG2C T cell subset, CD4+ or CD8+ T cells, or bulk PBMC T cells (not recorded which). The receptors were gathered from a man aged 18-69 years in good health.

The CDR3 here is CSALAVVATNEKLFF. V usage is TRBV20-1 and J usage is TRBJ1-4. The CDR3 has 15 residues. From germline, CDR1 is DFQATT and CDR2 SNEGSKA (reference sequence).

The CDR3 sequence: CSVAGGFSDEQFF. V usage is TRBV29-1 and J usage is TRBJ2-1; TCRdb gives TRBD2 as the D gene, but with no DNA this cannot be confirmed. The CDR3 has 13 amino acids. Germline V lookup: CDR1 SQVTM, CDR2 ANQGSEA.

The chain's CDR3 is CATSIRLAGGFDNEQFF. The chain has TRBV15 and TRBJ2-1; the D call from TCRdb, TRBD2, cannot be confirmed without DNA. The germline CDR1 and CDR2 sequences are LNHNV and YYDKDF (reference sequence). The CDR3 covers 17 residues.

This chain joins TRBV9 and TRBJ2-1; TCRdb's assignment of TRBD1 cannot be checked, as there is no DNA. The germline gives CDR1 SGDLS, CDR2 YYNGEE. This CDR3 region has 16 residues. The CDR3 loop is CASSVGGAPAYNEQFF.

The V and J genes are TRBV29-1 and TRBJ1-6; TCRdb proposes TRBD1, but this gene call is untestable without DNA. Germline values: CDR1 SQVTM, CDR2 ANQGSEA. The CDR3 runs 13 residues. CDR3 protein: CSVEVDRDSPLHF.

This rearrangement joins TRBV7-2 to TRBJ1-1; absent DNA, TCRdb's TRBD1 call cannot be checked. The CDR3 is 17 amino acids. CDR1 and CDR2 from the germline V gene are SGHTA and FQGNSA. CDR3 region: CASSPGGQGSGDTEAFF.

The V call is TRBV12-3 or TRBV12-4, the J call TRBJ1-5; TCRdb lists TRBD1, though no DNA is available to test this call. The CDR3 is made up of 17 amino acids. CDR3 protein: CASSFEGGSNSNQPQHF.

V usage is TRBV20-1 and J usage is TRBJ2-1; the TRBD2 assignment by TCRdb is unverifiable without DNA. CDR1 and CDR2 (germline): DFQATT, SNEGSKA (reference sequence). CDR3 size: 18 residues. The CDR3 loop reads CSALPEIAGALSYNEQFF.